This T cell receptor (beta chain) was sequenced during a study of preoperative IRX-2 immunotherapy in early breast cancer. Treatment: preoperative locoregional IRX-2 cytokine immunotherapy. This phase Ib study tested locoregional IRX-2 cytokine immunotherapy given before surgery. The data were produced by immunoSEQ multiplex PCR, yet TCRdb's version contains in-frame clones alone and is incomplete. The data contain roughly 26,000 clones, 85% to 90% of them singletons. Germline-derived CDR1 and CDR2 are SNHLY and FYNNEI. Trimming took 9 bases from V and 3 from J; bases not matched to a gene: 10. CDR3 length: 14 amino acids.

The V and J genes are TRBV2 and TRBJ1-1, with 7 bases that match TRBD1. This sequence originates from a human donor with breast cancer. The specimen was tumor tissue, collected after IRX-2 immunotherapy. The CDR3 region is CASIGQGGYTEAFF. CDR3 nucleotides: TGTGCCAGTATCGGGCAGGGGGGTTACACTGAAGCTTTCTTT.